A single sample gave rise to the 29 T cell receptor beta chains below, sequenced in a study of OX40 agonist ivuxolimab in advanced cancers. Library preparation used the immunoSEQ multiplex PCR assay. The clones in this table, taken by TCRdb from immuneACCESS, are in-frame only. Not every clone is retained; where verified, under half of the shortfall comes from an unresolved V gene, and the cause of the rest is unknown. Here the sample has 30,000 to 40,000 clones; 85% to 95% occur a single time. The ten biggest clones cover 4% to 5% of the sample. The input for sequencing was CD4+ or CD8+ T cells sorted from blood, taken in a trial of the OX40 agonist ivuxolimab. The receptors come from an adult with an advanced solid tumor such as melanoma, head and neck, liver or kidney cancer.

The chain couples TRBV19 to TRBJ2-5; D remains ambiguous. The germline V gene encodes CDR1 LNHDA and CDR2 SQIVND (reference sequence). The CDR3 spans 15 residues. V lost 0 bases and J lost 5, with 13 bases in between. The DNA for the CDR3 is TGTGCCAGTAGTATAGATAGTGCTGGATGGGAGACCCAGTACTTC. Its protein product is CASSIDSAGWETQYF.

V gene TRBV19 combines with J gene TRBJ2-2; TRBD2 is a possible D gene (6 bases). Germline CDR1 is LNHDA and CDR2 is SQIVND (reference sequence). V was cut by 3 bases and J by 9 bases, with 11 bases left in between. The CDR3 sequence is 13 residues long. The CDR3 region is CASSIERTRELFF. For the CDR3, the DNA is TGTGCCAGTAGTATTGAACGGACTAGGGAGCTGTTTTTT. Combining the CDR3 with reference TRBV19 and TRBJ2-2 gives the whole variable domain DGGITQSPKYLFRKEGQNVTLSCEQNLNHDAMYWYRQDPGQGLRLIYYSQIVNDFQKGDIAEGYSVSREKKESFPLTVTSAQKNPTAFYLCASSIERTRELFFGEGSRLTVL.

The J gene is TRBJ2-6, the V gene TRBV28; D is uncertain. Germline V CDR1 and CDR2: MDHEN, SYDVKM. The CDR3 is 15 amino acids. The ends were cut back, 5 bases at V and 0 bases at J, with 8 bases in the middle. The CDR3 protein is CASSSFSSGANVLTF. CDR3 bases: TGTGCCAGCAGTAGCTTCAGCTCTGGGGCCAACGTCCTGACTTTC.

The V call is TRBV25-1, the J call TRBJ2-7; D gene ambiguous. Germline V lookup: CDR1 MGHDK, CDR2 SYGVNS. Trimming cost V 6 bases and J 0 bases, with 3 bases left between them. The CDR3 is made up of 11 amino acids. For the CDR3, the DNA is TGTGCCAGCAGGAGCTCCTACGAGCAGTACTTC. Protein: CASRSSYEQYF.

J is TRBJ2-3 and V is TRBV2, with D tentatively TRBD1 or TRBD2 (6 bases each). From germline, CDR1 is SNHLY and CDR2 FYNNEI. CDR3 size: 14 residues. With 6 bases removed from V and 5 bases from J, the gap between germline ends came to 15 bases. The CDR3 is CASRRLGGLDTQYF. The CDR3, as DNA: TGTGCCAGCAGGCGACTAGGGGGGCTAGATACGCAGTATTTT.

The V gene is TRBV4-1, the J gene TRBJ2-1, with D perhaps matching TRBD1 (6 bases). CDR1 is MGHRA and CDR2 is YSYEKL in the germline V gene. Trimming cost V 2 bases and J 6 bases, with 17 bases left between them. The CDR3 is 16 amino acids. CDR3 amino acids: CASSQLRMDSPNEQFF. The DNA for the CDR3 is TGCGCCAGCAGCCAACTACGCATGGACAGCCCCAATGAGCAGTTCTTC.

The CDR3 loop is CAWSASDEKLFF. CDR3 DNA sequence: TGTGCCTGGAGTGCCTCCGATGAAAAACTGTTTTTT. The chain carries TRBV30 and TRBJ1-4; D remains ambiguous. Germline V gene lookup returns CDR1 GTSNPN and CDR2 SVGIG (reference sequence). Trimming took 1 base from V and 6 from J, leaving 6 bases between them. This CDR3 spans 12 amino acids.

This chain connects TRBV19 to TRBJ1-2, with D tentatively TRBD1 (5 bases). V lost 5 bases and J lost 7, with 20 bases in between. The germline gives CDR1 LNHDA, CDR2 SQIVND (reference sequence). There are 15 residues in the CDR3. The CDR3 DNA follows: TGTGCCAGTAGTCTCGAGGGACGGCCCAGGACTGGCTACACCTTC. This translates into CASSLEGRPRTGYTF.

This chain uses TRBV19 with TRBJ1-5; D ambiguous. V lost 3 bases, J lost 0 bases, and 15 bases lay in between. CDR3 length: 17 amino acids. CDR1 is LNHDA, CDR2 SQIVND, per germline (reference sequence). In nucleotides, the CDR3 is TGTGCCAGTAGTATCGGAGAAGAAATTTATAGCAATCAGCCCCAGCATTTT. It translates to CASSIGEEIYSNQPQHF.

The genes are TRBV28 and TRBJ2-1, with D possibly matching TRBD2 (7 bases). With 2 bases removed from V and 0 bases from J, the gap between germline ends came to 17 bases. Germline V CDR1 and CDR2: MDHEN, SYDVKM. The CDR3 totals 18 residues. The CDR3 loop reads CASSLAGAMIGSYNEQFF. As DNA, the CDR3 is TGTGCCAGCAGTTTAGCGGGGGCAATGATAGGCTCCTACAATGAGCAGTTCTTC.

The chain links TRBV10-2 to TRBJ1-4; 7 bases line up with TRBD1. CDR1 and CDR2 (germline): WSHSY, SAAADI. J lost 6 bases, V lost 3 bases, and 7 bases had no gene match. This CDR3 comprises 15 residues. CDR3 sequence: CASSDQGVSDEKLFF. DNA of the CDR3: TGCGCCAGCAGTGATCAGGGGGTTTCAGATGAAAAACTGTTTTTT.

The V gene is TRBV11-2, the J gene TRBJ2-7; D remains unclear. This CDR3 spans 11 amino acids. The germline V gene encodes CDR1 SGHAT and CDR2 FQNNGV. Trimming took off 1 base at V and 6 bases at J, with 4 bases between the two ends. DNA for the CDR3: TGTGCCAGCAGCTTAGGTCCCGAGCAGTACTTC. It is translated as CASSLGPEQYF.

The chain couples TRBV14 to TRBJ2-7; TRBD1 agrees at 9 bases. CDR3 size: 13 residues. Germline V CDR1 and CDR2: SGHDN, FVKESK. V lost 8 bases and J lost 3; bases outside the gene matches: 5. The CDR3 spells CASRGTGLYEQYF. DNA for the CDR3: TGTGCCAGCCGGGGGACAGGGCTCTACGAGCAGTACTTC.

The rearrangement joins TRBV28 to TRBJ2-5, with D unresolved. Germline V gene lookup returns CDR1 MDHEN and CDR2 SYDVKM. The ends were cut back, 1 base at V and 5 bases at J, with 5 bases in the middle. The CDR3 is 12 amino acids. The CDR3 loop reads CASSLSRETQYF. The CDR3 nucleotides read TGTGCCAGCAGTTTATCTCGGGAGACCCAGTACTTC.

The rearrangement uses TRBV18 and TRBJ1-3, with TRBD1 matching 7 bases. The germline CDR1 and CDR2 sequences are KGHSH and LQKENI. Trimming removed 3 bases from V and 3 bases from J; junction bases left unmatched: 5. This CDR3 has 15 residues. The CDR3 DNA reads as TGTGCCAGCTCACCGGGTAGACAGGGTGGAAACACCATATATTTT. It is translated as CASSPGRQGGNTIYF. Using reference TRBV18 and TRBJ1-3 for the parts outside the CDR3, the full variable domain is NAGVMQNPRHLVRRRGQEARLRCSPMKGHSHVYWYRQLPEEGLKFMVYLQKENIIDESGMPKERFSAEFPKEGPSILRIQQVVRGDSAAYFCASSPGRQGGNTIYFGEGSWLTVV.

The chain is built from TRBV28 and TRBJ1-5; D remains ambiguous. V was clipped by 2 bases and J by 7 bases, with 18 bases between them. CDR3 length: 16 amino acids. The germline gives CDR1 MDHEN, CDR2 SYDVKM. In DNA, the CDR3 is TGTGCCAGCAGTTTACGGTTCCAGCCAGGAGCCCAGCCCCAGCATTTT. Its translation is CASSLRFQPGAQPQHF. Combining the CDR3 with reference TRBV28 and TRBJ1-5 gives the whole variable domain DVKVTQSSRYLVKRTGEKVFLECVQDMDHENMFWYRQDPGLGLRLIYFSYDVKMKEKGDIPEGYSVSREKKERFSLILESASTNQTSMYLCASSLRFQPGAQPQHFGDGTRLSIL.

The sample holds one count of this clone. The rearrangement uses TRBV27 and TRBJ2-1; 9 nucleotides align to TRBD2. V gave up 3 bases and J gave up 8 bases; unmatched junction bases: 8. The CDR3 spans 15 residues. Germline V gene data show CDR1 as MNHEY and CDR2 as SMNVEV (reference sequence). CDR3 loop: CASSFRLAVRYEQFF. CDR3 coding DNA: TGTGCCAGCAGTTTTCGACTAGCGGTTCGCTATGAGCAGTTCTTC.

The rearrangement joins TRBV4-2 to TRBJ1-4; 10 bases align to TRBD1. CDR1 is LGHNA, CDR2 YNFKEQ, per germline. With V trimmed by 2 bases and J by 3 bases, 12 bases remained unmatched. The CDR3 covers 19 residues. CDR3 in amino acids: CASSQTLDRGVTANEKLFF. CDR3 nucleotide sequence: TGTGCCAGCAGCCAAACTCTGGACAGGGGGGTTACGGCTAATGAAAAACTGTTTTTT.

With respect to this clone: A read error may account for a junction end that differs from germline. The V and J genes are TRBV7-7 and TRBJ2-4, with D maybe TRBD1 (6 bases). From germline, CDR1 is SSHAT and CDR2 FNYEAQ (reference sequence). This CDR3 has 16 residues. CDR3 sequence: CASSWRQDGPKNIQYF. For the CDR3, the DNA is TGTGCTAGCAGCTGGCGACAGGATGGACCCAAAAACATTCAGTACTTC.

The V call is TRBV28, the J call TRBJ2-4, with a tentative D call TRBD2 (6 bases). V lost 6 bases, J lost 7 bases, and 10 bases lay in between. CDR3 length: 12 amino acids. The germline V gene encodes CDR1 MDHEN and CDR2 SYDVKM. CDR3 in DNA: TGTGCCAGCAGAGGGAGGTTGAACATTCAGTACTTC. Translated: CASRGRLNIQYF.

The chain carries TRBV28 and TRBJ1-4; TRBD1 matches 7 bases. CDR1 MDHEN and CDR2 SYDVKM come from the germline V gene. The CDR3 runs to 13 residues. The V and J ends lost 6 bases and 8 bases, in that order; junction bases with no gene match: 6. The CDR3 nucleotides are TGTGCCAGCAGAAGGGGGCTCTGGGAAAAACTGTTTTTT. This sequence encodes CASRRGLWEKLFF. The variable domain in full, with the rest retrieved from reference TRBV28 and TRBJ1-4, is DVKVTQSSRYLVKRTGEKVFLECVQDMDHENMFWYRQDPGLGLRLIYFSYDVKMKEKGDIPEGYSVSREKKERFSLILESASTNQTSMYLCASRRGLWEKLFFGSGTQLSVL.

This chain joins TRBV7-2 and TRBJ1-2, with TRBD1 identical over 9 bases. Per the germline V gene, CDR1 is SGHTA and CDR2 is FQGNSA. The CDR3 spans 14 residues. Losses at the gene ends were 6 bases for V and 7 bases for J; bases not matched to a gene: 9. The CDR3 spells CASSQDRGTGGYTF. DNA for the CDR3: TGTGCCAGCAGTCAGGACAGGGGTACTGGTGGCTACACCTTC.

Only one count was recorded for this clone. The DNA of the CDR3 is TGTGCCAGCTCACCAGGGGGCCAGAATGAAAAACTGTTTTTT. This encodes CASSPGGQNEKLFF. V is TRBV18 and J is TRBJ1-4; weak D call: TRBD1 (6 bases). Germline assignment: CDR1 KGHSH and CDR2 LQKENI. The CDR3 is made up of 14 amino acids. The V end lost 2 bases, the J end lost 5 bases, and 9 bases lay between the germline ends.

This chain connects TRBV7-2 to TRBJ2-1, with TRBD2 as a possible D gene (5 bases). The CDR3 loop spans 13 amino acids. Trimming removed 6 bases from V and 2 bases from J, with 8 bases in between. Germline V CDR1 and CDR2: SGHTA, FQGNSA. CDR3 amino acids: CASSRRPYNEQFF. CDR3 coding DNA: TGTGCCAGCAGTAGGAGGCCCTACAATGAGCAGTTCTTC.

V is TRBV11-2 and J is TRBJ2-7; D unclear. The CDR3 has 14 residues. Trimming shortened V by 1 base and J by 3 bases, and 10 bases separated the two germline ends. Germline assignment: CDR1 SGHAT and CDR2 FQNNGV. CDR3 DNA sequence: TGTGCCAGCAGCTTAGGAGCGTCCCGCTACGAGCAGTACTTC. Protein product: CASSLGASRYEQYF.

The J gene is TRBJ2-2, the V gene TRBV2, with TRBD1 as a possible D gene (5 bases). The CDR3 runs 15 residues. In germline, CDR1 is SNHLY, CDR2 FYNNEI. V was pared by 1 base and J by 3 bases, with 9 bases between. The DNA for the CDR3 is TGTGCCAGCAGTGAAGATGGGGCAGACACCGGGGAGCTGTTTTTT. Amino acids: CASSEDGADTGELFF.

This CDR3 reads CASSKGEYNEQFF. The CDR3, as DNA: TGTGCCAGCAGCAAGGGGGAATACAATGAGCAGTTCTTC. V is TRBV11-3 and J is TRBJ2-1; a possible D gene is TRBD1 (6 bases). Trimming cost V 5 bases and J 4 bases, with 9 bases left between them. The CDR3 extends over 13 amino acids. Germline loops: CDR1 SGHNT, CDR2 YENEEA.

This sequence joins TRBV1 and TRBJ1-1. TRBV1 represents a pseudogene. The CDR3 is made up of 13 amino acids. DNA for the CDR3: TGCACCAGCAGACCGAGCCGCTGGACTGAAGCTTTCTTT. Translation: CTSRPSRWTEAFF.

J is TRBJ1-2 and V is TRBV28; TRBD1 aligns across 8 bases. Germline V gene data show CDR1 as MDHEN and CDR2 as SYDVKM. The V gene end was trimmed by 7 bases and the J gene end by 8 bases; junction bases not matched to a gene: 15. This CDR3 region has 15 residues. In DNA form, the CDR3 reads TGTGCCAGCACCGGCGGACAGGGCGCCGCTAAAGGCTACACCTTC. Its protein is CASTGGQGAAKGYTF.